Below are 27 T cell receptor beta chains sequenced from a single sample in a study of OX40 agonist ivuxolimab in advanced cancers. Method: immunoSEQ multiplex PCR; TCRdb's copy keeps in-frame clones and lacks some. The table has over 65,000 clones, 70% to 90% seen once. Sequenced here: CD4+ or CD8+ T cells sorted from blood, sampled in a trial of the OX40 agonist ivuxolimab. All receptors derive from an adult with an advanced solid tumor such as melanoma, head and neck, liver or kidney cancer.

The CDR3 sequence is CASSLTSNQPQHF. The CDR3 DNA reads as TGTGCCAGCAGCTTAACGAGCAATCAGCCCCAGCATTTT. V gene TRBV7-2 combines with J gene TRBJ1-5; D remains ambiguous. This CDR3 spans 13 amino acids. V was clipped by 2 bases and J by 1 base, with 3 bases between them. The germline gives CDR1 SGHTA, CDR2 FQGNSA.

The chain combines TRBV12-5 with TRBJ1-1, with unresolved D. This CDR3 comprises 14 residues. Trimming took off 2 bases at V and 3 bases at J, with 10 bases between the two ends. Germline CDR1 and CDR2: LGHNT and FRNRAP. Here the CDR3 reads CASGLNRLYTEAFF. The CDR3 DNA is TGTGCTAGTGGTTTGAACAGACTTTACACTGAAGCTTTCTTT.

This clone is a singleton in its sample. The rearrangement links TRBV19 to TRBJ2-2, with D unresolved. Trimming cost V 3 bases and J 6 bases, with 14 bases left between them. This CDR3 has 15 residues. The germline V gene has CDR1 LNHDA and CDR2 SQIVND (reference sequence). In DNA, the CDR3 is TGTGCCAGTAGTATGACGTATGTGAGCTCCGGGGAGCTGTTTTTT. Protein product: CASSMTYVSSGELFF.

The rearrangement joins TRBV5-1 to TRBJ2-7; 7 positions match TRBD1. Germline CDR1 and CDR2: SGHRS and YFSETQ. The V segment lost 4 bases and the J segment 2 bases; nucleotides outside the gene matches: 3. This CDR3 has 13 amino acids. The CDR3 DNA is TGCGCCAGCAGCACAGGGACAGCCTACGAGCAGTACTTC. It specifies CASSTGTAYEQYF.

This clone was counted a few times. This chain links TRBV10-2 with TRBJ2-3; D unresolved. V lost 0 bases and J 2 bases, leaving 15 bases between the germline ends. Germline CDR1 WSHSY, CDR2 SAAADI. This CDR3 contains 17 residues. The CDR3 DNA is TGCGCCAGCAGTGAGTCGAAAGGATTTTTGACCACAGATACGCAGTATTTT. Amino acid sequence: CASSESKGFLTTDTQYF.

The chain has TRBV14 and TRBJ2-1; tentative D call: TRBD1 (6 bases). Deletions cut 1 base from V and 5 bases from J, with 18 bases between. The CDR3 is 17 residues long. Germline CDR1 SGHDN, CDR2 FVKESK. CDR3 nucleotide sequence: TGTGCCAGCAGCCAAGTATTCGGCAGGGGAAAGAACAATGAGCAGTTCTTC. This encodes CASSQVFGRGKNNEQFF.

The genes are TRBV28 and TRBJ1-3; 7 bases align to TRBD1. Germline V gene sequence: CDR1 MDHEN, CDR2 SYDVKM. The CDR3 is made up of 16 amino acids. Trimming at V came to 6 bases and at J to 6 bases, leaving 14 bases not matched to a gene. The CDR3 protein is CASRPPPQGGINTIYF. DNA for the CDR3: TGTGCCAGCAGACCACCGCCCCAGGGGGGAATAAACACCATATATTTT.

The chain combines TRBV19 with TRBJ2-7; D unclear. This CDR3 has 15 residues. Trimming left V 4 bases short and J 6 bases short, with 19 bases between. The germline gives CDR1 LNHDA, CDR2 SQIVND (reference sequence). This CDR3 reads CASSTGLSMRSEQYF. Written as DNA, the CDR3 is TGTGCCAGTAGTACAGGTTTGTCGATGAGATCCGAGCAGTACTTC.

The chain joins TRBV5-6 to TRBJ2-3; D unresolved. V gave up 4 bases and J gave up 0 bases, with 3 bases separating them. The CDR3 totals 12 residues. Germline loops: CDR1 SGHDT, CDR2 YYEEEE. This CDR3 reads CASSSSTDTQYF. The CDR3 DNA is TGTGCCAGCAGCAGTAGCACAGATACGCAGTATTTT.

CDR3 protein: CASSVRSTGGEAFF. CDR3 in DNA: TGTGCCAGCAGTGTTAGATCAACAGGGGGGGAAGCTTTCTTT. The chain carries TRBV27 and TRBJ1-1; 8 bases map to TRBD1. The V segment lost 5 bases and the J segment 8 bases; nucleotides outside the gene matches: 10. Germline-derived CDR1 and CDR2 are MNHEY and SMNVEV (reference sequence). CDR3 length: 14 amino acids.

The chain couples TRBV28 to TRBJ2-1; 9 nucleotides match TRBD2. Germline V lookup: CDR1 MDHEN, CDR2 SYDVKM. Unmatched junction bases numbered 4, after V lost 8 bases and J lost 2 bases. The CDR3 runs to 14 residues. The CDR3 DNA follows: TGTGCCAGCCAGACTAGCGGAGCCTACAATGAGCAGTTCTTC. Its protein product is CASQTSGAYNEQFF. Full variable domain (rest looked up from reference TRBV28 and TRBJ2-1): DVKVTQSSRYLVKRTGEKVFLECVQDMDHENMFWYRQDPGLGLRLIYFSYDVKMKEKGDIPEGYSVSREKKERFSLILESASTNQTSMYLCASQTSGAYNEQFFGPGTRLTVL.

The V gene is TRBV7-2, the J gene TRBJ2-7; D is ambiguous. Trimming pared 5 bases from V and 0 bases from J, leaving 26 bases between. Germline V CDR1 and CDR2: SGHTA, FQGNSA. This CDR3 has 19 amino acids. The CDR3 region is CASSPRGYATDVSSYEQYF. For the CDR3, the DNA is TGTGCCAGCAGCCCCCGCGGATACGCGACGGACGTTAGCTCCTACGAGCAGTACTTC.

The chain uses TRBV4-1 and TRBJ2-2, with D perhaps matching TRBD2 (6 bases). Trimming cost V 4 bases and J 0 bases, with 12 bases left between them. CDR1 MGHRA and CDR2 YSYEKL come from the germline V gene. The CDR3 spans 16 residues. The CDR3 DNA follows: TGCGCCAGCAGCCGCAATCCGGGAGCGAACACCGGGGAGCTGTTTTTT. Amino acid sequence: CASSRNPGANTGELFF.

This clone has a single count. The chain uses TRBV15 and TRBJ2-7; TRBD2 might be the D (5 bases). The V end lost 1 base, the J end lost 6 bases, and 13 bases lay between the germline ends. In germline, CDR1 is LNHNV, CDR2 YYDKDF (reference sequence). The CDR3 spans 14 residues. CDR3 nucleotide sequence: TGTGCCACCAGCAGAGGTGGGAGCTGGGGCGAGCAGTACTTC. Translating it yields CATSRGGSWGEQYF.

This clone appeared once. The V gene is TRBV4-2, the J gene TRBJ2-3, with D uncertain. The CDR3 has 15 residues. V was shortened by 4 bases and J by 3 bases, with 14 bases between the two germline ends. Germline loops: CDR1 LGHNA, CDR2 YNFKEQ. The DNA of the CDR3 is TGTGCCAGCAGCCCCGATCCTGCGGCTACAGATACGCAGTATTTT. Translated: CASSPDPAATDTQYF.

Regarding this clone: The same CDR3 arises from other DNA sequences in this sample as well. The chain carries TRBV4-1 and TRBJ1-4; D uncertain. Germline lookup yields CDR1 MGHRA and CDR2 YSYEKL. V shed 3 bases and J shed 8 bases, with 19 bases lying between them. The CDR3 runs to 16 residues. The CDR3 is CASSQDRALGREKLFF. The CDR3 coding sequence is TGCGCCAGCAGCCAGGACCGGGCCTTGGGTCGGGAAAAACTGTTTTTT.

The chain is built from TRBV19 and TRBJ1-3, with 10 bases identical to TRBD1. V dropped 3 bases and J dropped 2; count of bases not matched to a gene: 1. CDR1 is LNHDA and CDR2 is SQIVND in the germline V gene (reference sequence). This CDR3 contains 15 residues. This chain's CDR3 is CASSIGTGAGNTIYF. As DNA, the CDR3 is TGTGCCAGTAGTATTGGGACAGGGGCTGGAAACACCATATATTTT.

The V gene is TRBV15, the J gene TRBJ2-5; 7 bases match TRBD2. The germline CDR1 and CDR2 sequences are LNHNV and YYDKDF (reference sequence). CDR3 size: 14 residues. The junction had 8 bases not matched to a gene; V was cut back by 5 bases and J by 5 bases. CDR3 DNA sequence: TGTGCCACCAGCGGGGGGGGAACTAGGGAGACCCAGTACTTC. Residues: CATSGGGTRETQYF. Filled out from reference TRBV15 and TRBJ2-5, the complete variable domain reads DAMVIQNPRYQVTQFGKPVTLSCSQTLNHNVMYWYQQKSSQAPKLLFHYYDKDFNNEADTPDNFQSRRPNTSFCFLDIRSPGLGDTAMYLCATSGGGTRETQYFGPGTRLLVL.

The rearrangement uses TRBV5-1 and TRBJ2-7, with TRBD2 matching 7 bases. The CDR3 runs 15 residues. V shed 4 bases, J shed 2 bases, and the junction held 9 bases outside the gene matches. Germline V CDR1 and CDR2: SGHRS, YFSETQ. The CDR3 loop is CASSILAGPPYEQYF. The CDR3 bases are TGCGCCAGCAGCATATTAGCGGGCCCACCCTACGAGCAGTACTTC.

This clone was counted once. The chain links TRBV11-2 to TRBJ2-7, with 12 bases matching TRBD2. The CDR3 length is 15 residues. CDR1 is SGHAT, CDR2 FQNNGV, per germline. Germline trimming cut 2 bases from V and 6 bases from J; bases unmatched to any gene: 5. The CDR3 protein is CASSLNPTSGGEQYF. The CDR3 DNA follows: TGTGCCAGCAGCTTAAATCCGACTAGCGGGGGCGAGCAGTACTTC.

This chain connects TRBV28 to TRBJ1-3, with a weak D call TRBD1 (6 bases). The CDR3 has 13 residues. Trimming stripped 6 bases from V and 5 bases from J, with 11 bases between. The germline CDR1 and CDR2 sequences are MDHEN and SYDVKM. CDR3 loop: CASRQGIRNTIYF. The CDR3 region has the DNA TGTGCCAGCAGACAGGGAATACGAAACACCATATATTTT.

The V and J genes are TRBV7-8 and TRBJ2-7; TRBD1 matches 9 bases. Germline lookup yields CDR1 SGHVS and CDR2 FQNEAQ. V shed 4 bases, J shed 3 bases, and the junction held 4 bases outside the gene matches. This CDR3 has 14 residues. The chain's CDR3 is CASSSQGAIYEQYF. CDR3 in DNA: TGTGCCAGCAGCTCACAGGGGGCCATCTACGAGCAGTACTTC.

A single count supports this clone. The gene calls are TRBV19 and TRBJ2-1; D is ambiguous. Trimming cost V 7 bases and J 1 base, with 20 bases left between them. From germline, CDR1 is LNHDA and CDR2 SQIVND (reference sequence). The CDR3 is 17 residues long. CDR3 sequence reads: CASTLGATVFSYNEQFF. CDR3 DNA: TGTGCCAGTACCCTCGGAGCCACGGTATTTTCCTACAATGAGCAGTTCTTC.

Here the CDR3 reads CASSESFPGTGELFF. CDR3 DNA sequence: TGTGCCAGCAGTGAATCCTTCCCGGGCACCGGGGAGCTGTTTTTT. The chain joins TRBV2 to TRBJ2-2; no clear D. The CDR3 has 15 amino acids. Germline CDR1 is SNHLY and CDR2 is FYNNEI. V was cut by 2 bases and J by 4 bases, with 11 bases left in between. The variable domain in full, with the rest retrieved from reference TRBV2 and TRBJ2-2, is EPEVTQTPSHQVTQMGQEVILRCVPISNHLYFYWYRQILGQKVEFLVSFYNNEISEKSEIFDDQFSVERPDGSNFTLKIRSTKLEDSAMYFCASSESFPGTGELFFGEGSRLTVL.

V usage is TRBV27 and J usage is TRBJ2-5; 11 nucleotides line up with TRBD1. CDR1 and CDR2 (germline): MNHEY, SMNVEV (reference sequence). The junction had 10 bases not matched to a gene; V was cut back by 5 bases and J by 5 bases. This CDR3 spans 16 amino acids. Here the CDR3 DNA reads TGTGCCAGCAGTCCCCTCGGACAGGGGGCGGTTGAGACCCAGTACTTC. This codes for CASSPLGQGAVETQYF.

The gene calls are TRBV12-2 and TRBJ1-3. TRBV12-2 is a listed pseudogene. The length of the CDR3 is 17 residues. The CDR3 DNA reads TGTGCAAGTCGCTTAGCGGCCCCCAAGGGTCCCGGAAACACCATATATTTT. Its protein product is CASRLAAPKGPGNTIYF.

This CDR3 reads CASSVTGRGSTDTQYF. The CDR3 DNA reads as TGTGCCAGCAGCGTAACAGGCAGGGGAAGCACAGATACGCAGTATTTT. V and J are TRBV9 and TRBJ2-3; TRBD1 might be the D (6 bases). The CDR3 length is 16 residues. V dropped 1 base and J dropped 0 bases, with 12 bases sitting between them. From germline, CDR1 is SGDLS and CDR2 YYNGEE.